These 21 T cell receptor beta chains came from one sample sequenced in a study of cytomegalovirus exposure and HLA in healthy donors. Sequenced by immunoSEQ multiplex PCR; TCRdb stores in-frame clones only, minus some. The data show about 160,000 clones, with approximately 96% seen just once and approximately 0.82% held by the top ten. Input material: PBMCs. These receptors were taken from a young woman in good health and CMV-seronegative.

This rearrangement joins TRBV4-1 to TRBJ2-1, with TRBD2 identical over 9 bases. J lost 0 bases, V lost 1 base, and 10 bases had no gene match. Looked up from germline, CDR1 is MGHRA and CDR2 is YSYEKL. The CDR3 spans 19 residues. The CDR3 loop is CASSQVFGGGGGSYNEQFF. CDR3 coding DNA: TGCGCCAGCAGCCAAGTGTTCGGTGGCGGGGGGGGCTCCTACAATGAGCAGTTCTTC.

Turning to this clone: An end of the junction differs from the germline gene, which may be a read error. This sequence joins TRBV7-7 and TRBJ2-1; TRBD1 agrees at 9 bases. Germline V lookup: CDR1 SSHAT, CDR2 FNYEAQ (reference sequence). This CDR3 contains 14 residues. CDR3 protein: CASSISTGGDEQFF. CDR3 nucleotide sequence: TGTGCTAGCAGCATCAGTACAGGGGGCGATGAGCAGTTCTTC.

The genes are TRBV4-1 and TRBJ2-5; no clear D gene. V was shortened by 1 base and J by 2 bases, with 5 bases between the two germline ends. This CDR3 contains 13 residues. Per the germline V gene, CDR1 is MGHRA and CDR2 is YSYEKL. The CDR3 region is CASSQALQETQYF. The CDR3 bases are TGCGCCAGCAGCCAAGCGTTACAAGAGACCCAGTACTTC.

Here the CDR3 DNA reads TGTGCCAGCAGTGAAGAAGTAGCGGGGGGATACAATGAGCAGTTCTTC. Translating it yields CASSEEVAGGYNEQFF. The V gene is TRBV2, the J gene TRBJ2-1, with TRBD2 matching 10 bases. V shed 1 base, J shed 4 bases, and the junction held 4 bases outside the gene matches. Germline CDR1 SNHLY, CDR2 FYNNEI. This CDR3 contains 16 residues. The full variable domain, rest sourced from reference TRBV2 and TRBJ2-1, is EPEVTQTPSHQVTQMGQEVILRCVPISNHLYFYWYRQILGQKVEFLVSFYNNEISEKSEIFDDQFSVERPDGSNFTLKIRSTKLEDSAMYFCASSEEVAGGYNEQFFGPGTRLTVL.

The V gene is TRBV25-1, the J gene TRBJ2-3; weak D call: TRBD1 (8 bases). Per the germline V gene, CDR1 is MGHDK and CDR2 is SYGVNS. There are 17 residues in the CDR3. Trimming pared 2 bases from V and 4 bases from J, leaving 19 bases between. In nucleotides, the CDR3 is TGTGCCAGCAGTGAACCAGACCGGACAGGGAGGGCAGATACGCAGTATTTT. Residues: CASSEPDRTGRADTQYF. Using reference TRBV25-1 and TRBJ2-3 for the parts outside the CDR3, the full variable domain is EADIYQTPRYLVIGTGKKITLECSQTMGHDKMYWYQQDPGMELHLIHYSYGVNSTEKGDLSSESTVSRIRTEHFPLTLESARPSHTSQYLCASSEPDRTGRADTQYFGPGTRLTVL.

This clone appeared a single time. The DNA of the CDR3 is TGTGCCAGCTCACTATCCACTAACACTGAAGCTTTCTTT. Translation: CASSLSTNTEAFF. The chain recombines TRBV18 with TRBJ1-1; no reliable D call. This CDR3 contains 13 residues. Trimming pared 4 bases from V and 2 bases from J, leaving 8 bases between. Germline V gives CDR1 KGHSH, CDR2 LQKENI.

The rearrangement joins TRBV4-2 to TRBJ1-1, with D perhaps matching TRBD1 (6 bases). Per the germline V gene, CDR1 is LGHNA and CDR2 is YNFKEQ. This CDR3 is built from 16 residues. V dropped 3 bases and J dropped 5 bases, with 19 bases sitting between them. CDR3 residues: CASSQTRGAEGTEAFF. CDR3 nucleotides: TGTGCCAGCAGCCAGACCCGGGGGGCGGAGGGGACTGAAGCTTTCTTT.

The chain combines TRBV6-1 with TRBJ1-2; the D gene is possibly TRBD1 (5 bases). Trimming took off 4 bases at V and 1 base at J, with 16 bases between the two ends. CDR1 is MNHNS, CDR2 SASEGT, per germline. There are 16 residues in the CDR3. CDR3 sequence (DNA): TGTGCCAGCAGTGCCTTGGCGGGGGAGTTTAACTATGGCTACACCTTC. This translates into CASSALAGEFNYGYTF.

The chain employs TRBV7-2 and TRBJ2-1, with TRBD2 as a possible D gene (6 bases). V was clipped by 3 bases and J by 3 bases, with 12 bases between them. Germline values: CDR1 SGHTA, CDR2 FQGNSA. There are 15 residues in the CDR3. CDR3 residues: CASSLRRESYNEQFF. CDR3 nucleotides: TGTGCCAGCAGCTTGAGGAGGGAAAGCTACAATGAGCAGTTCTTC.

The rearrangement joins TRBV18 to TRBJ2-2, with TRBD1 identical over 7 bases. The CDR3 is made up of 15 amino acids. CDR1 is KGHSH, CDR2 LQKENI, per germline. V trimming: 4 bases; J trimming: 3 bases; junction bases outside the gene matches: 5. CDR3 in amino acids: CASSRVTGYTGELFF. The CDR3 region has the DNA TGTGCCAGCTCACGGGTGACAGGGTACACCGGGGAGCTGTTTTTT.

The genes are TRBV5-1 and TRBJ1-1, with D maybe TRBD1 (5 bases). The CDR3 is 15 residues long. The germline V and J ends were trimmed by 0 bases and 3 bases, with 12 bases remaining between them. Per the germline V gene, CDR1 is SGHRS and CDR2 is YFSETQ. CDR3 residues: CASSLGDRGDTEAFF. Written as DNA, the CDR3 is TGCGCCAGCAGCTTGGGGGACCGCGGGGACACTGAAGCTTTCTTT.

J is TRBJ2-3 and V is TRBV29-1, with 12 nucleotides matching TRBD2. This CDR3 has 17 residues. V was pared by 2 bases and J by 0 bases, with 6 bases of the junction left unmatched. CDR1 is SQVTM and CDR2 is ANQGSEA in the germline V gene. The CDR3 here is CSVERLAGVTSTDTQYF. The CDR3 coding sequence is TGCAGCGTTGAAAGACTAGCGGGGGTTACTAGCACAGATACGCAGTATTTT.

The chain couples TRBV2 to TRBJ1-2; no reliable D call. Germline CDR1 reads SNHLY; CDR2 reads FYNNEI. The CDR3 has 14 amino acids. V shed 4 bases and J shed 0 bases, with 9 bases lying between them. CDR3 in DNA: TGTGCCAGCAGTGTGGAACAGACTAACTATGGCTACACCTTC. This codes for CASSVEQTNYGYTF. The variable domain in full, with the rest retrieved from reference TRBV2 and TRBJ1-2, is EPEVTQTPSHQVTQMGQEVILRCVPISNHLYFYWYRQILGQKVEFLVSFYNNEISEKSEIFDDQFSVERPDGSNFTLKIRSTKLEDSAMYFCASSVEQTNYGYTFGSGTRLTVV.

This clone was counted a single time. The CDR3 loop is CASSDSQPNTEAFF. In DNA, the CDR3 is TGTGCCAGCAGTGATAGCCAGCCGAACACTGAAGCTTTCTTT. The chain links TRBV25-1 to TRBJ1-1, with D unclear. CDR1 and CDR2 (germline): MGHDK, SYGVNS. This CDR3 region has 14 residues. The ends were cut back, 3 bases at V and 1 base at J, with 9 bases in the middle.

CDR3 sequence reads: CASSYGQGNQPQHF. CDR3 DNA: TGTGCCAGCAGTTACGGACAGGGAAATCAGCCCCAGCATTTT. The chain uses TRBV6-6 and TRBJ1-5, with 8 bases lining up with TRBD1. Germline V gene sequence: CDR1 MNHNY, CDR2 SVGAGI (reference sequence). CDR3 size: 14 residues. Losses at the gene ends were 2 bases for V and 4 bases for J; bases not matched to a gene: 1.

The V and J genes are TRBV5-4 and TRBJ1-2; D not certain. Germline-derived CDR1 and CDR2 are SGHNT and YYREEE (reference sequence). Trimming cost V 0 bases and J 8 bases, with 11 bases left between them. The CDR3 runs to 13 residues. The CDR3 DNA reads TGTGCCAGCAGCTTGGTGGGCTCTGCGGGCTACACCTTC. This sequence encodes CASSLVGSAGYTF.

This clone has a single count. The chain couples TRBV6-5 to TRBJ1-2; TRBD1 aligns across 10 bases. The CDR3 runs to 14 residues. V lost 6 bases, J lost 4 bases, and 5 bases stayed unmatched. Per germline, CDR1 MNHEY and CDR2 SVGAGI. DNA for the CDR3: TGTGCCAGCAGACGGACAGGGGGTGCCTATGGCTACACCTTC. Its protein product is CASRRTGGAYGYTF.

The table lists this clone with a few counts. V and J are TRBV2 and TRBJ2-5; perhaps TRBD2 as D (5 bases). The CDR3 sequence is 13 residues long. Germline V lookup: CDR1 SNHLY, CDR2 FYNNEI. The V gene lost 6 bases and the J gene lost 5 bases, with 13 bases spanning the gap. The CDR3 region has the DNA TGTGCCAGCAGAGACTACTTCACCGAGACCCAGTACTTC. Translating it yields CASRDYFTETQYF. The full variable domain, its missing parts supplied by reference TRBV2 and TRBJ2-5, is EPEVTQTPSHQVTQMGQEVILRCVPISNHLYFYWYRQILGQKVEFLVSFYNNEISEKSEIFDDQFSVERPDGSNFTLKIRSTKLEDSAMYFCASRDYFTETQYFGPGTRLLVL.

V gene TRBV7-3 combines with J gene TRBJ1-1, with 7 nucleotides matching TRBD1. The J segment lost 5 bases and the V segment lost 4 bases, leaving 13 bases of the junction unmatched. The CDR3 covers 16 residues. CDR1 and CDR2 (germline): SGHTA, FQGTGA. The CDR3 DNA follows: TGTGCCAGCAGCTCTCAACCTCGACAGGGTAAGACTGAAGCTTTCTTT. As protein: CASSSQPRQGKTEAFF.

CDR3 DNA: TGCGCCAGCAGCTTGGCCGCGGGGACTAGCGGGGGGACAGATACGCAGTATTTT. Protein sequence: CASSLAAGTSGGTDTQYF. The rearrangement uses TRBV5-1 and TRBJ2-3; TRBD2 agrees at 15 bases. With 0 bases clipped from V and 3 bases from J, the junction kept 5 bases outside the gene matches. This CDR3 has 18 residues. CDR1 and CDR2 from the germline V gene are SGHRS and YFSETQ.

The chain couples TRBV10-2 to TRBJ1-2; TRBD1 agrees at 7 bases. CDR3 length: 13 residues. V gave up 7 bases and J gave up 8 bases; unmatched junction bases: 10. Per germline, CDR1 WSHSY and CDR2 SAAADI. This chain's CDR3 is CASTPQGGWGYTF. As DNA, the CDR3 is TGCGCCAGCACCCCGCAGGGGGGCTGGGGCTACACCTTC.